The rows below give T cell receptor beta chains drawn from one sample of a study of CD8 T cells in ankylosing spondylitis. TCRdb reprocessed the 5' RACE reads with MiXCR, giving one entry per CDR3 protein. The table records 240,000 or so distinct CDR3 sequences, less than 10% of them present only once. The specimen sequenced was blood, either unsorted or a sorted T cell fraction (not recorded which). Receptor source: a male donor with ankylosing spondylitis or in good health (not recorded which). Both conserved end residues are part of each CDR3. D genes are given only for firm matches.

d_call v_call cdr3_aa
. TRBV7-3 CASSQVGPSLADTQYF
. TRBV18 CASSDSGYEQYF
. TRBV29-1 CSVEAQYNEQFF
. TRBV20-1 CSARAGPSRGDTQYF
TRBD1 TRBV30 CAFMDRAGYTF
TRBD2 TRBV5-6 CASSLGGVGGTQYF
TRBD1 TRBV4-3 CASSQDRGLGYTF
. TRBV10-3 CAIRDSVLSYNEQFF
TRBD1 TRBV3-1 CASSQGPGTGGSYNEQFF
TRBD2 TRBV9 CASSASGGTIQETQYF
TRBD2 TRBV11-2 CASSSLGRGELETQYF
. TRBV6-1 CAWRGQLGYTF
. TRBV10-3 CAISQEGGGQPQHF
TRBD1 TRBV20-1 CSASRGHNYGYTF
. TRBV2 CASSERQGNYGYTF
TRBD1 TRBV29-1 CSAADRANTEAFF
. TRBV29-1 CSVGGVTARGGFNYGYTF
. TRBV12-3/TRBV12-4 CASSFSGLLTHEQYF
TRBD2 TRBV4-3 CASSQDSSGGAYEQYF
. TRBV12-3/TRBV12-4 CASSSSPGGYTF
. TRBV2 CATSGAVHNEQFF
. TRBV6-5 CASSSHGIDQPQHF
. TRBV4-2 CASSPRVGETQYF
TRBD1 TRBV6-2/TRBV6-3 CASSSWTGAGTDTQYF
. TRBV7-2 CASSFLSSNEQFF